This T cell receptor beta chain derives from a study of T cell responses to AZD1222 COVID-19 vaccine. Libraries were prepared by immunoSEQ multiplex PCR; TCRdb keeps only in-frame clonotypes and omits some of them. The sample includes some 170,000 clones, roughly 89% of them seen just once. CDR1 MDHEN and CDR2 SYDVKM come from the germline V gene. The CDR3 covers 14 residues. The V end was cut by 3 bases, the J end by 6 bases, with 12 bases between. Sequencing was performed on peripheral blood, taken on day 0 of AZD1222 vaccination. The receptor comes from an adult in good health. The rearrangement links TRBV28 to TRBJ1-5; a possible D gene is TRBD1 (5 bases). DNA for the CDR3: TGTGCCAGCAGTTTCCGGGGGGAAAGTCAGCCCCAGCATTTT. The encoded protein is CASSFRGESQPQHF.